This is a list of T cell receptor beta chains from one sample in a study of blood T cell repertoires in COVID-19. Here immunoSEQ multiplex PCR was the method, and the copy in TCRdb shows in-frame clones only, minus some. The data hold 60,000 to 85,000 clones, with about 85% observed a single time. The sample taken for sequencing was peripheral blood. These receptors were obtained from a woman aged 50 to 60 with COVID-19, enrolled during active disease. Both conserved end residues are part of each CDR3. D genes are given only for firm matches. For some rows the clone size is stated as once, few or many, or as a class when expanded; others skip it.

TRBJ2-7 - - TRBV27 CASSFSTGWLDEQYF TGTGCCAGCAGTTTTTCGACAGGATGGTTAGACGAGCAGTACTTC
TRBJ2-2 - - TRBV2 CASSEWRVPGELFF TGTGCCAGCAGTGAATGGCGGGTGCCCGGGGAGCTGTTTTTT
TRBJ2-3 once TRBD2 TRBV5-1 CASSLESGRVDTQYF TGCGCCAGCAGCTTGGAAAGCGGGAGGGTGGATACGCAGTATTTT
TRBJ1-2 - TRBD1 TRBV4-3 CASSQDRAGGAYTF TGCGCCAGCAGCCAAGATAGGGCAGGGGGCGCCTACACCTTC
TRBJ1-4 - - TRBV5-1 CASSSGSATNEKLFF TGCGCCAGCAGCTCTGGCAGTGCAACTAATGAAAAACTGTTTTTT
TRBJ1-5 many - TRBV28 CASSRQGGSNQPQHF TGTGCCAGCAGTCGGCAGGGAGGAAGCAATCAGCCCCAGCATTTT
TRBJ2-2 - TRBD1 TRBV5-6 CASSLVPGGKTGELFF TGTGCCAGCAGCTTAGTTCCAGGGGGCAAAACCGGGGAGCTGTTTTTT
TRBJ2-3 once - TRBV5-1 CASSLADFTDTQYF TGCGCCAGCAGCTTGGCCGACTTCACAGATACGCAGTATTTT
TRBJ1-5 - - TRBV6-5 CASSRGLQPQHF TGTGCCAGCAGTAGGGGTCTTCAGCCCCAGCATTTT
TRBJ2-5 once TRBD1 TRBV7-3 CASSTGQGGQETQYF TGTGCCAGCAGCACAGGACAGGGGGGACAAGAGACCCAGTACTTC
TRBJ2-7 - - TRBV4-1 CASSQEGVGLYEQYF TGCGCCAGCAGCCAAGAGGGCGTCGGCCTCTACGAGCAGTACTTC
TRBJ1-3 - - TRBV5-1 CASSLDRAPGEIYF TGCGCCAGCAGCTTGGACAGGGCCCCAGGGGAGATATATTTT
TRBJ1-1 - - TRBV28 CASCKTGIFVTEAFF TGTGCCAGCTGCAAAACAGGGATCTTTGTAACTGAAGCTTTCTTT
TRBJ1-2 - - TRBV19 CASGDYGYTF TGTGCCAGTGGAGATTATGGCTACACCTTC
TRBJ2-5 - TRBD2 TRBV3-1/TRBV3-2 CASSQPQGLAGVETQYF TGTGCCAGCAGCCAACCTCAGGGACTAGCGGGAGTAGAGACCCAGTACTTC
TRBJ1-4 - - TRBV18 CASSLKDTEKLFF TGTGCCAGCTCACTTAAGGACACTGAAAAACTGTTTTTT
TRBJ2-5 - TRBD2 TRBV3-1/TRBV3-2 CASSRTSGQETQYF TGTGCCAGCAGCCGGACTAGCGGCCAAGAGACCCAGTACTTC
TRBJ2-5 - - TRBV20-1 CSATQTETQYF TGCAGTGCTACACAGACGGAGACCCAGTACTTC
TRBJ1-3 - - TRBV5-1 CASSSFDNSGNTIYF TGCGCCAGCAGTTCCTTTGACAACTCTGGAAACACCATATATTTT
TRBJ2-7 - TRBD1 TRBV18 CASSRQGWEQYF TGTGCCAGCTCTCGACAGGGTTGGGAGCAGTACTTC
TRBJ2-1 - TRBD2 TRBV7-2 CASSSTSGVNNEQFF TGTGCCAGCAGCTCAACTAGCGGGGTCAACAATGAGCAGTTCTTC
TRBJ1-1 - TRBD1 TRBV7-8 CASSLGRGRLGTEAFF TGTGCCAGCAGCTTAGGGAGGGGGCGTCTTGGCACTGAAGCTTTCTTT
TRBJ2-6 - TRBD1 TRBV6-6 CASSPRTGGAGANVLTF TGTGCCAGCAGTCCGAGGACAGGGGGCGCTGGGGCCAACGTCCTGACTTTC
TRBJ2-4 - TRBD1 TRBV5-6 CASSNGQGKNIQYF TGTGCCAGCAGCAACGGACAGGGGAAAAACATTCAGTACTTC
TRBJ1-6 - TRBD1 TRBV5-1 CASSEVQGAGSPLHF TGCGCCAGCAGCGAAGTACAGGGGGCCGGCTCACCCCTCCACTTT
TRBJ2-3 - TRBD2 TRBV20-1 CSASIASGNTDTQYF TGCAGTGCTAGTATCGCTAGCGGGAACACAGATACGCAGTATTTT
TRBJ2-7 - - TRBV4-2 CASSQDPQGPYEQYF TGTGCCAGCAGCCAAGATCCCCAGGGGCCTTACGAGCAGTACTTC
TRBJ2-1 - TRBD1 TRBV28 CASSLWGSGGNEQFF TGTGCCAGCAGTTTATGGGGCTCAGGGGGCAATGAGCAGTTCTTC
TRBJ2-1 - - TRBV28 CASSPPPSYEQFF TGTGCCAGCAGTCCCCCCCCGTCTTATGAGCAGTTCTTC
TRBJ1-2 once - TRBV19 CASSSGLLDYYGYTF TGTGCCAGTAGTTCCGGACTCCTAGACTACTATGGCTACACCTTC
TRBJ2-7 - - TRBV19 CASTRGLGPYEQYF TGTGCCAGTACCAGGGGTCTGGGGCCTTACGAGCAGTACTTC
TRBJ1-6 - TRBD1 TRBV28 CASRGTGDSPLHF TGTGCCAGCAGGGGGACAGGGGATTCACCCCTCCACTTT
TRBJ1-3 - TRBD1 TRBV10-3 CAIQRQGGYTIYF TGTGCCATCCAACGACAGGGCGGATACACCATATATTTT
TRBJ2-1 - TRBD1 TRBV28 CASSLPGQGGNEQFF TGTGCCAGCAGTTTGCCGGGACAGGGGGGGAATGAGCAGTTCTTC
TRBJ2-7 few TRBD2 TRBV4-1 CASSQVPLGLVAKQYF TGCGCCAGCAGCCAAGTCCCCCTCGGACTAGTGGCAAAGCAGTACTTC
TRBJ2-4 - TRBD2 TRBV29-1 CSGWGGKSDIQYF TGCAGCGGCTGGGGAGGGAAGTCGGACATTCAGTACTTC
TRBJ2-5 few - TRBV5-4 CASSLGFRETQYF TGTGCCAGCAGCTTGGGATTTCGGGAGACCCAGTACTTC
TRBJ1-6 - - TRBV7-9 CASSLIAGGDSPLHF TGTGCCAGCAGCTTAATAGCAGGAGGGGATTCACCCCTCCACTTT
TRBJ1-3 - - TRBV12-5 CASGLVLGSGRPNGNTIYF TGTGCTAGTGGTTTGGTACTAGGGTCGGGCAGGCCGAATGGAAACACCATATATTTT
TRBJ2-7 - - TRBV11-2 CASSLSGLDEQYF TGTGCCAGCAGCTTATCAGGGTTGGACGAGCAGTACTTC